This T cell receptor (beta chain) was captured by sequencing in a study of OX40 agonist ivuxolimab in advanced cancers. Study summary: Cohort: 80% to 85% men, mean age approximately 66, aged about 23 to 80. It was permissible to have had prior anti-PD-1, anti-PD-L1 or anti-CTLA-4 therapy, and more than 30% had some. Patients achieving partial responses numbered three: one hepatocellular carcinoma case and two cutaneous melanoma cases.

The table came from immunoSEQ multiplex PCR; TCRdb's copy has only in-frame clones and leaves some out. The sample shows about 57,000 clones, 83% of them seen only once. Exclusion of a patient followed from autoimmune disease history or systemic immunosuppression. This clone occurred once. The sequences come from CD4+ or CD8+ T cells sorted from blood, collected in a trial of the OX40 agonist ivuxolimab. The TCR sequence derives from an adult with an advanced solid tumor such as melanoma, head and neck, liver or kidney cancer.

CDR3 sequence (DNA): TGTGCCAGCAGCCAAGATGCAGCGGGAGTACGAGCCGGGGAGCTGTTTTTT. Protein: CASSQDAAGVRAGELFF. The chain links TRBV14 to TRBJ2-2; TRBD2 aligns across 8 bases. J was trimmed by 6 bases and V by 0 bases; bases with no gene match: 9. The CDR3 sequence is 17 residues long. Germline CDR1 reads SGHDN; CDR2 reads FVKESK.